This T cell receptor beta chain is drawn from a study of PD-1 and CTLA-4 blockade in melanoma. Clones were read by immunoSEQ multiplex PCR, and TCRdb kept only the in-frame ones, dropping some. The data show tens of thousands of clones, 91% seen once. The receptor's source is a human donor with melanoma. The sample was CD8+ T cells from peripheral blood, taken from a patient given anti-PD-1 treatment.

In DNA, the CDR3 is TGTGCCAGCAGGGCGGATGGCGGGGATGAAAAACTGTTTTTT. Encoded protein: CASRADGGDEKLFF. The chain carries TRBV6-5 and TRBJ1-4; D call uncertain. The V gene's germline CDR1 is MNHEY and CDR2 SVGAGI. This CDR3 is built from 14 residues. V gave up 6 bases and J gave up 6 bases, with 14 bases separating them.